A single sample gave rise to the 23 T cell receptor beta chains below, sequenced in a study of blood T cell repertoires in COVID-19. Measured with immunoSEQ multiplex PCR; TCRdb has only the in-frame clones, and not every one. The sample lists about 200,000 clones, about 85% seen once, with around 20% in the top ten. Material: PBMCs or T cells enriched from blood (not recorded which). These receptors were collected from a man between 40 and 49 years old who had recovered from COVID-19.

This sequence joins TRBV7-6 and TRBJ2-1; 12 positions agree with TRBD2. The germline V gene has CDR1 SGHVS and CDR2 FNYEAQ. The trim removed 5 bases at V and 2 bases at J, leaving 7 bases unmatched. CDR3 size: 17 residues. CDR3 nucleotides: TGTGCCAGCAGCGCAGGACTAGCGGGAACCCCCTACAATGAGCAGTTCTTC. This sequence encodes CASSAGLAGTPYNEQFF. Drawing the rest from reference TRBV7-6 and TRBJ2-1, the complete variable domain is GAGVSQSPRYKVTKRGQDVALRCDPISGHVSLYWYRQALGQGPEFLTYFNYEAQQDKSGLPNDRFSAERPEGSISTLTIQRTEQRDSAMYRCASSAGLAGTPYNEQFFGPGTRLTVL.

The chain has TRBV14 and TRBJ2-2; maybe TRBD2 (6 bases). CDR3 length: 13 residues. The V end was cut by 4 bases, the J end by 4 bases, with 7 bases between. CDR1 and CDR2 (germline): SGHDN, FVKESK. This CDR3 is CASSLGGTGELFF. The CDR3 bases are TGTGCCAGCAGCCTGGGGGGCACCGGGGAGCTGTTTTTT.

This clone came up once. The chain couples TRBV27 to TRBJ2-7, with D possibly being TRBD2 (6 bases). CDR1 and CDR2 (germline): MNHEY, SMNVEV (reference sequence). The CDR3 covers 15 residues. V was shortened by 4 bases and J by 5 bases, with 18 bases between the two germline ends. The CDR3 DNA follows: TGTGCCAGCAGTTCTCCGCACGGGGGAACCCACGAGCAGTACTTC. This sequence encodes CASSSPHGGTHEQYF.

The rearrangement links TRBV7-9 to TRBJ1-4, with D possibly being TRBD1 (6 bases). Trimming stripped 1 base from V and 5 bases from J, with 14 bases between. This CDR3 region has 16 residues. CDR1 and CDR2 from the germline V gene are SEHNR and FQNEAQ (reference sequence). The CDR3 is CASSLESGAPNEKLFF. In DNA, the CDR3 is TGTGCCAGCAGCTTAGAATCAGGGGCGCCGAATGAAAAACTGTTTTTT.

V gene TRBV7-6 combines with J gene TRBJ2-7; 12 bases agree with TRBD1. V lost 1 base, J lost 6 bases, and 7 bases stayed unmatched. The CDR3 has 16 residues. Germline V gives CDR1 SGHVS, CDR2 FNYEAQ. The CDR3 region is CASSLVPGDRGLEQYF. In nucleotides, the CDR3 is TGTGCCAGCAGCTTAGTTCCGGGGGACAGGGGGCTCGAGCAGTACTTC.

This sequence joins TRBV7-9 and TRBJ1-3; 9 nucleotides line up with TRBD1. The J segment lost 0 bases and the V segment lost 4 bases, leaving 10 bases of the junction unmatched. This CDR3 is 18 amino acids long. The germline gives CDR1 SEHNR, CDR2 FQNEAQ (reference sequence). The CDR3 bases are TGTGCCAGCAGCTCGGGGTGGGGGACAGGGTACTCTGGAAACACCATATATTTT. Its protein is CASSSGWGTGYSGNTIYF.

This rearrangement joins TRBV30 to TRBJ1-4; a weak D match, TRBD1 (6 bases). V was trimmed by 7 bases and J by 5 bases, leaving 14 bases between them. Germline CDR1 and CDR2: GTSNPN and SVGIG (reference sequence). This CDR3 has 13 residues. This CDR3 reads CASSDSTNEKLFF. CDR3 in DNA: TGTGCCTCCTCGGACAGTACGAATGAAAAACTGTTTTTT. The whole variable domain, filled in from reference TRBV30 and TRBJ1-4, reads SQTIHQWPATLVQPVGSPLSLECTVEGTSNPNLYWYRQAAGRGLQLLFYSVGIGQISSEVPQNLSASRPQDRQFILSSKKLLLSDSGFYLCASSDSTNEKLFFGSGTQLSVL.

This clone is a singleton in its sample. The chain uses TRBV30 and TRBJ2-1, with 7 bases fitting TRBD1. Germline assignment: CDR1 GTSNPN and CDR2 SVGIG (reference sequence). After removal of 8 bases from V and 4 bases from J, the junction contained 2 bases not matched to a gene. CDR3 length: 11 amino acids. CDR3 sequence: CAGTAYNEQFF. Written as DNA, the CDR3 is TGTGCCGGGACAGCGTACAATGAGCAGTTCTTC.

This clone showed up just once. The V call is TRBV19, the J call TRBJ2-7; 7 nucleotides match TRBD1. Per the germline V gene, CDR1 is LNHDA and CDR2 is SQIVND (reference sequence). This CDR3 region has 14 residues. Trimming removed 3 bases from V and 6 bases from J; junction bases left unmatched: 8. CDR3 residues: CASSMTDRRFEQYF. The CDR3 DNA follows: TGTGCCAGTAGTATGACGGACAGGAGGTTCGAGCAGTACTTC.

V gene TRBV5-1 combines with J gene TRBJ1-2, with 8 bases that match TRBD1. This CDR3 has 14 residues. Looked up from germline, CDR1 is SGHRS and CDR2 is YFSETQ. J was trimmed by 1 base and V by 4 bases; bases with no gene match: 3. CDR3 sequence (DNA): TGCGCCAGCAGCACGGGACAGGTTAACTATGGCTACACCTTC. Encoded protein: CASSTGQVNYGYTF.

This chain joins TRBV15 and TRBJ2-1; D gene ambiguous. V was cut by 3 bases and J by 6 bases, with 6 bases left in between. Germline CDR1 and CDR2: LNHNV and YYDKDF (reference sequence). The CDR3 has 12 residues. Here the CDR3 DNA reads TGTGCCACCAGCAGCGGTCTCAATGAGCAGTTCTTC. Amino acids: CATSSGLNEQFF.

The chain employs TRBV28 and TRBJ1-2; 9 nucleotides match TRBD1. The CDR3 consists of 12 residues. V lost 6 bases to trimming and J lost 4 bases; unmatched junction nucleotides: 0. Per the germline V gene, CDR1 is MDHEN and CDR2 is SYDVKM. The chain's CDR3 is CASRQGAYGYTF. The CDR3 coding sequence is TGTGCCAGCAGACAGGGGGCCTATGGCTACACCTTC.

This chain joins TRBV28 and TRBJ2-1; 11 positions agree with TRBD1. Germline assignment: CDR1 MDHEN and CDR2 SYDVKM. This CDR3 comprises 16 residues. With V trimmed by 7 bases and J by 8 bases, 13 bases remained unmatched. The CDR3, as DNA: TGTGCCAGCATCACCAGAAGGGACAGGGGGTCACATGAGCAGTTCTTC. It codes for CASITRRDRGSHEQFF.

The V gene is TRBV9, the J gene TRBJ1-3, with 11 nucleotides matching TRBD1. Trimming at V came to 4 bases and at J to 8 bases, leaving 5 bases not matched to a gene. In germline, CDR1 is SGDLS, CDR2 YYNGEE. The CDR3 totals 14 residues. The CDR3 reads CASSSGQGADTIYF. The CDR3 DNA follows: TGTGCCAGCAGCTCAGGACAGGGGGCCGACACCATATATTTT.

The genes are TRBV30 and TRBJ2-2, with 7 bases aligning to TRBD2. CDR3 length equals 15 residues. The J segment lost 6 bases and the V segment lost 2 bases, leaving 9 bases of the junction unmatched. CDR1 and CDR2 from the germline V gene are GTSNPN and SVGIG (reference sequence). The DNA of the CDR3 is TGTGCCTGGAGTCGAATAGCGGGTTTCCCCGGGGAGCTGTTTTTT. This codes for CAWSRIAGFPGELFF.

The chain joins TRBV5-4 to TRBJ2-2; D not resolved. Germline V gene sequence: CDR1 SGHNT, CDR2 YYREEE (reference sequence). The CDR3 spans 15 residues. V was pared by 0 bases and J by 2 bases, with 8 bases between. The CDR3 DNA is TGTGCCAGCAGCTTGGAACCGACAAACACCGGGGAGCTGTTTTTT. Translation gives CASSLEPTNTGELFF.

The rearrangement joins TRBV28 to TRBJ1-5, with 8 bases lining up with TRBD1. Unmatched junction bases numbered 13, after V lost 6 bases and J lost 9 bases. CDR1 is MDHEN and CDR2 is SYDVKM in the germline V gene. CDR3 length: 15 residues. CDR3 nucleotide sequence: TGTGCCAGCAGCAGAACCCAGGGGGCAGGAGGGCCCCAGCATTTT. Translating gives CASSRTQGAGGPQHF. The full variable domain, rest sourced from reference TRBV28 and TRBJ1-5, is DVKVTQSSRYLVKRTGEKVFLECVQDMDHENMFWYRQDPGLGLRLIYFSYDVKMKEKGDIPEGYSVSREKKERFSLILESASTNQTSMYLCASSRTQGAGGPQHFGDGTRLSIL.

The chain is built from TRBV7-3 and TRBJ2-1; 9 nucleotides align to TRBD2. Germline CDR1 reads SGHTA; CDR2 reads FQGTGA. With V trimmed by 1 base and J by 3 bases, 4 bases remained unmatched. CDR3 size: 16 residues. CDR3 bases: TGTGCCAGCAGCTTAAAAGCGGGAGGCGACTACAATGAGCAGTTCTTC. Translation: CASSLKAGGDYNEQFF.

This clone was counted a single time. V gene TRBV24-1 combines with J gene TRBJ1-5; a weak D match, TRBD1 (5 bases). Germline V gene lookup returns CDR1 KGHDR and CDR2 SFDVKD. V was cut by 4 bases and J by 10 bases, with 7 bases left in between. The CDR3 sequence is 11 residues long. The CDR3 loop reads CATSDQGPQHF. CDR3 DNA: TGTGCCACCAGTGACCAGGGCCCCCAGCATTTT.

Worth noting for this clone: The germline gene is not matched at one end of the junction; a read error may be the cause. The chain couples TRBV7-2 to TRBJ1-2; TRBD1 is a possible D gene (5 bases). CDR1 SGHTA and CDR2 FQGNSA come from the germline V gene. This CDR3 region has 11 residues. The CDR3 region is CASSRAGEVVF. CDR3 sequence (DNA): TGTGCCAGCAGCCGCGCGGGGGAGGTAGTCTTC.

This chain connects TRBV30 to TRBJ1-1; tentative D call: TRBD1 (5 bases). This CDR3 comprises 13 residues. Trimming pared 0 bases from V and 10 bases from J, leaving 15 bases between. CDR1 is GTSNPN, CDR2 SVGIG, per germline (reference sequence). This CDR3 reads CAWSVTGLGGAFF. CDR3 DNA: TGTGCCTGGAGTGTAACCGGCCTGGGGGGAGCTTTCTTT.

This clone was observed once. V is TRBV4-1 and J is TRBJ2-7, with TRBD1 identical over 7 bases. V shed 5 bases and J 0 bases; nucleotides not matched to a gene: 7. Germline CDR1 reads MGHRA; CDR2 reads YSYEKL. The CDR3 consists of 15 residues. Here the CDR3 reads CASSYRDSPSYEQYF. The CDR3 coding sequence is TGCGCCAGCAGCTACCGGGACAGTCCCTCCTACGAGCAGTACTTC.

In this sample, this clone turned up once. This chain connects TRBV2 to TRBJ1-3; D gene unclear. V shed 4 bases and J shed 0 bases, with 13 bases lying between them. The germline V gene has CDR1 SNHLY and CDR2 FYNNEI. The CDR3 is 16 residues long. In DNA form, the CDR3 reads TGTGCCAGCAGTGCGGTCAACCCGAGCTCTGGAAACACCATATATTTT. Encoded protein: CASSAVNPSSGNTIYF.